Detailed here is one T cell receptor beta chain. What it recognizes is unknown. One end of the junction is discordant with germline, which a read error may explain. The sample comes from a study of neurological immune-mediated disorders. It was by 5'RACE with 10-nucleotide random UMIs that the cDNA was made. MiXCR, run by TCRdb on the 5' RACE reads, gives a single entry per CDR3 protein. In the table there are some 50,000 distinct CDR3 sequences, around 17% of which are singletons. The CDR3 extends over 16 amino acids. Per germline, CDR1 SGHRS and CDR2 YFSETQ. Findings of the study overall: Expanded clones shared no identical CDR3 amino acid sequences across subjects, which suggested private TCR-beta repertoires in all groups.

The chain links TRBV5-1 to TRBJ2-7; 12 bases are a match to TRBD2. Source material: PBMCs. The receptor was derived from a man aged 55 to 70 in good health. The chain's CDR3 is CASSPPLAGGYYDQYF. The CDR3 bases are TGCGCCAGCAGCCCCCCACTAGCGGGAGGCTACTACGACCAGTACTTC.